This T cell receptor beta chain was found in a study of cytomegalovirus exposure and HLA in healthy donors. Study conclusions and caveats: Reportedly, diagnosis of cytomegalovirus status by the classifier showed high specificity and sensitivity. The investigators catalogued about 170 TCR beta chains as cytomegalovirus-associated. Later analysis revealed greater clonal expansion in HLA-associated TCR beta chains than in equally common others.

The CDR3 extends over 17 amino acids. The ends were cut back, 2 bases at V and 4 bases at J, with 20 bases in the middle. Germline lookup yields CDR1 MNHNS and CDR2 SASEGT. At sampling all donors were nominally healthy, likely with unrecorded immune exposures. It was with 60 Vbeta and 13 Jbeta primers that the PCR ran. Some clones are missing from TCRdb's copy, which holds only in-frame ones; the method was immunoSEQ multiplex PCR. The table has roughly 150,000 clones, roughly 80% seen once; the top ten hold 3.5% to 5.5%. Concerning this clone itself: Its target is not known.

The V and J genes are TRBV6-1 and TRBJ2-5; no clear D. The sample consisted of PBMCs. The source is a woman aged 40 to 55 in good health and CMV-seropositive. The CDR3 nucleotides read TGTGCCAGCAGTGAATTCCTGGAGCGTCCCTTTTTAGAGACCCAGTACTTC. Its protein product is CASSEFLERPFLETQYF.